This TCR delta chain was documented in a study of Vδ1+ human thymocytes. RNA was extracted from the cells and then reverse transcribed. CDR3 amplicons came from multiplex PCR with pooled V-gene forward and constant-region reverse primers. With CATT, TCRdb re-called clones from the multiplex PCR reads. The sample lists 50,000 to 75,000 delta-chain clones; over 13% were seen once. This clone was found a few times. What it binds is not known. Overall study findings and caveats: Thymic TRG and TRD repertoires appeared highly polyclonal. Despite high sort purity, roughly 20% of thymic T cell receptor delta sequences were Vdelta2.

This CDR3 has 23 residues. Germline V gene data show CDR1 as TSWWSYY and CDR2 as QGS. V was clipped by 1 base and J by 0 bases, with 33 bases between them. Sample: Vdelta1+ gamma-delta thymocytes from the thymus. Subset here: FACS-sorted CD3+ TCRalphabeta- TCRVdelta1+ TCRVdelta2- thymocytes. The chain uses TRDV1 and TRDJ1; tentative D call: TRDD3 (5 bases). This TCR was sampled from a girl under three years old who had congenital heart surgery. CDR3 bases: TGTGCTCTTGGGGAACCTGGTGGTGCCACATCAGACCGGATAGGACTGTACACCGATAAACTCATCTTT. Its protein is CALGEPGGATSDRIGLYTDKLIF.